The TCR beta chain under discussion was sequenced for a study of blood T cells in healthy people across ages. The overall study: Template switching caught about one barcoded beta molecule for each two T cells.

Then a second PCR, running roughly 7 to 11 cycles, was carried out with a sample-barcoded 5' primer and a J-beta primer mix. TCRdb itself ran the 5' RACE reads through MiXCR, one entry per CDR3 protein. The sample has 780,000 or so distinct CDR3 sequences, more than 20% seen once. V was shortened by 0 bases and J by 3 bases, with 15 bases between the two germline ends. CDR3 length: 16 amino acids. Germline assignment: CDR1 DFQATT and CDR2 SNEGSKA (reference sequence). Every donor provided around 10 milliliters of peripheral blood. This sample was also put to use in a study of T cells of mothers and their children. As that report states: Reads obtained per mother exceeded 8.5 million TCR beta CDR3 reads, with a few million obtained per child.

The rearrangement uses TRBV20-1 and TRBJ2-1; D might be TRBD2 (7 bases). The TCR sequence derives from a boy younger than 18 in good health. The sample taken for sequencing was blood. CDR3 sequence: CSARERREGDYNEQFF. DNA of the CDR3: TGCAGTGCTAGAGAACGGAGGGAGGGGGACTACAATGAGCAGTTCTTC.